The 18 T cell receptor beta chains below come from one sample, sequenced in a study of cytomegalovirus exposure and HLA in healthy donors. The table came from immunoSEQ multiplex PCR; TCRdb's copy has only in-frame clones and leaves some out. This table holds 250,000 to 350,000 clones, approximately 85% found once. Sequencing was carried out using PBMCs. These receptors came from a man younger than 40 in good health and CMV-seronegative.

V usage is TRBV7-2 and J usage is TRBJ1-1; 9 positions agree with TRBD1. CDR3 length: 15 residues. The germline gives CDR1 SGHTA, CDR2 FQGNSA. The V and J ends lost 2 bases and 6 bases, in that order; junction bases with no gene match: 7. The DNA of the CDR3 is TGTGCCAGCAGCTTAAAGACAGGGGGGTTCGCTGAAGCTTTCTTT. This encodes CASSLKTGGFAEAFF.

The chain's CDR3 is CASSSGRVGAKNIQYF. Written as DNA, the CDR3 is TGTGCCAGCTCCTCAGGTCGTGTGGGAGCCAAAAACATTCAGTACTTC. This chain joins TRBV27 and TRBJ2-4; D gene uncertain. Trimming removed 8 bases at V and 0 bases at J, with 17 bases between. This CDR3 is 16 amino acids long. Germline CDR1 MNHEY, CDR2 SMNVEV (reference sequence).

This clone came up once. This sequence joins TRBV7-8 and TRBJ1-6, with D uncertain. Germline V lookup: CDR1 SGHVS, CDR2 FQNEAQ. The CDR3 is 13 amino acids. The ends were cut back, 0 bases at V and 9 bases at J, with 6 bases in the middle. The CDR3 nucleotides read TGTGCCAGCAGCTTAGCGGGCCCTTCACCCCTCCACTTT. It yields the protein CASSLAGPSPLHF.

This clone has a single count. This chain joins TRBV19 and TRBJ2-7; TRBD2 agrees at 7 bases. The CDR3 runs 15 residues. Trimming took 3 bases from V and 0 from J; bases not matched to a gene: 5. Germline V gene data show CDR1 as LNHDA and CDR2 as SQIVND (reference sequence). The CDR3 sequence: CASSMGGMNSYEQYF. As DNA, the CDR3 is TGTGCCAGTAGTATGGGAGGGATGAACTCCTACGAGCAGTACTTC. Full variable domain (missing parts from reference TRBV19 and TRBJ2-7): DGGITQSPKYLFRKEGQNVTLSCEQNLNHDAMYWYRQDPGQGLRLIYYSQIVNDFQKGDIAEGYSVSREKKESFPLTVTSAQKNPTAFYLCASSMGGMNSYEQYFGPGTRLTVT.

V gene TRBV27 combines with J gene TRBJ2-7; TRBD2 aligns across 8 bases. V lost 3 bases to trimming and J lost 3 bases; unmatched junction nucleotides: 1. The CDR3 spans 13 residues. Germline CDR1 MNHEY, CDR2 SMNVEV (reference sequence). CDR3 sequence reads: CASSFGRDYEQYF. Here the CDR3 DNA reads TGTGCCAGCAGTTTCGGGAGGGACTACGAGCAGTACTTC.

As regards this clone: One junction end disagrees with the germline gene, perhaps due to a read error. The gene calls are TRBV2 and TRBJ2-4; TRBD2 agrees at 10 bases. Germline V gene lookup returns CDR1 SNHLY and CDR2 FYNNEI. CDR3 length: 16 residues. The CDR3 reads CASSAPTSGAKQGQNF. CDR3 bases: TGTGCCAGCAGTGCCCCAACTAGCGGGGCAAAACAGGGTCAGAACTTC.

The chain links TRBV6-5 to TRBJ1-2; weak D call: TRBD1 (5 bases). Looked up from germline, CDR1 is MNHEY and CDR2 is SVGAGI. The CDR3 contains 15 residues. V lost 6 bases and J 7 bases, leaving 21 bases between the germline ends. The CDR3 spells CASRKSGIGGGGYTF. The CDR3 nucleotides read TGTGCCAGCAGAAAATCGGGGATCGGGGGGGGTGGCTACACCTTC.

The chain couples TRBV5-1 to TRBJ2-3, with a weak D call TRBD2 (5 bases). V was clipped by 4 bases and J by 2 bases, with 14 bases between them. This CDR3 comprises 15 residues. CDR1 is SGHRS, CDR2 YFSETQ, per germline. This CDR3 is CASSIGEFYTDTQYF. The CDR3 region has the DNA TGCGCCAGCAGCATTGGGGAGTTTTACACAGATACGCAGTATTTT.

The CDR3 reads CASSLRGGDLGEQYF. The CDR3 region has the DNA TGCGCCAGCAGCTTGAGAGGGGGCGATTTAGGCGAGCAGTACTTC. The chain uses TRBV5-1 and TRBJ2-7; 7 bases match TRBD1. V shed 1 base and J 6 bases; nucleotides not matched to a gene: 10. The CDR3 totals 15 residues. Per germline, CDR1 SGHRS and CDR2 YFSETQ.

This chain connects TRBV11-2 to TRBJ1-4, with 9 bases that match TRBD1. Germline lookup yields CDR1 SGHAT and CDR2 FQNNGV. The CDR3 contains 16 residues. With V trimmed by 5 bases and J by 8 bases, 12 bases remained unmatched. In DNA form, the CDR3 reads TGTGCCAGCAGCCCCCTCCAGGGACAGGGAGACGAAAAACTGTTTTTT. Translation: CASSPLQGQGDEKLFF.

The chain is built from TRBV10-3 and TRBJ2-1, with D maybe TRBD1 (6 bases). The V end was cut by 4 bases, the J end by 7 bases, with 26 bases between. This CDR3 region has 18 residues. CDR1 is ENHRY and CDR2 is SYGVKD in the germline V gene. The CDR3 loop is CAISAAAADSSLRNEQFF. For the CDR3, the DNA is TGTGCCATCAGTGCCGCAGCTGCGGACAGTTCCCTTAGGAATGAGCAGTTCTTC.

The genes are TRBV9 and TRBJ2-7; 8 nucleotides line up with TRBD2. Germline-derived CDR1 and CDR2 are SGDLS and YYNGEE. Trimming took 4 bases from V and 0 from J; bases not matched to a gene: 6. This CDR3 contains 15 residues. For the CDR3, the DNA is TGTGCCAGCAGCCCGACGGGGGGGGCCTCCTACGAGCAGTACTTC. The encoded protein is CASSPTGGASYEQYF.

Of note for this clone: The sample has other DNA sequences that encode this CDR3 too. The chain recombines TRBV18 with TRBJ1-2, with a tentative D call TRBD1 (5 bases). Germline loops: CDR1 KGHSH, CDR2 LQKENI. Deletions cut 3 bases from V and 2 bases from J, with 7 bases between. CDR3 length equals 13 residues. CDR3 region: CASSPDSNYGYTF. In nucleotides, the CDR3 is TGTGCCAGCTCACCCGACAGCAACTATGGCTACACCTTC.

The chain combines TRBV2 with TRBJ1-2, with 8 bases identical to TRBD1. Per germline, CDR1 SNHLY and CDR2 FYNNEI. Losses at the gene ends were 6 bases for V and 8 bases for J; bases not matched to a gene: 8. There are 13 residues in the CDR3. This chain's CDR3 is CASRAPQGVGYTF. Here the CDR3 DNA reads TGTGCCAGCAGAGCTCCACAGGGGGTCGGCTACACCTTC.

The chain links TRBV14 to TRBJ2-1; D might be TRBD2 (5 bases). Per the germline V gene, CDR1 is SGHDN and CDR2 is FVKESK. With 0 bases removed from V and 7 bases from J, the gap between germline ends came to 13 bases. This CDR3 region has 15 residues. The CDR3 sequence: CASSQDPGKRNEQFF. CDR3 sequence (DNA): TGTGCCAGCAGCCAAGACCCGGGAAAGCGTAATGAGCAGTTCTTC.

The chain couples TRBV5-6 to TRBJ2-7; 10 bases fit TRBD2. Losses at the gene ends were 2 bases for V and 9 bases for J; bases not matched to a gene: 2. The germline V gene encodes CDR1 SGHDT and CDR2 YYEEEE. The CDR3 loop spans 12 amino acids. CDR3 loop: CASSFTSGAQYF. In nucleotides, the CDR3 is TGTGCCAGCAGCTTTACTAGCGGGGCGCAGTACTTC.

The V call is TRBV2, the J call TRBJ1-2, with D uncertain. The CDR3 runs to 13 residues. With 5 bases removed from V and 3 bases from J, the gap between germline ends came to 10 bases. From germline, CDR1 is SNHLY and CDR2 FYNNEI. As DNA, the CDR3 is TGTGCCAGCAGTAGAGACGGAGACTATGGCTACACCTTC. Translation: CASSRDGDYGYTF.

This chain connects TRBV11-2 to TRBJ2-5, with a possible D match to TRBD2 (6 bases). The ends were cut back, 5 bases at V and 4 bases at J, with 17 bases in the middle. In germline, CDR1 is SGHAT, CDR2 FQNNGV. This CDR3 has 15 residues. The CDR3 loop reads CASSPTRGGVETQYF. The CDR3 coding sequence is TGTGCCAGCAGCCCCACGCGGGGCGGGGTAGAGACCCAGTACTTC.